A single sample gave rise to the 8 T cell receptor beta chains below, sequenced in a study of blood T cell repertoires in COVID-19. Repertoires were generated with immunoSEQ multiplex PCR, while TCRdb's copy carries only in-frame clones and drops some. The sample consists of 330,000 or so clones, about nine tenths of them appearing once. Sample: peripheral blood. These receptor sequences come from a woman aged 55-69 years with COVID-19, enrolled during active disease.

V and J are TRBV7-8 and TRBJ2-7; a weak D match, TRBD2 (5 bases). The germline V gene has CDR1 SGHVS and CDR2 FQNEAQ. V was shortened by 1 base and J by 5 bases, with 6 bases between the two germline ends. The CDR3 has 12 amino acids. In nucleotides, the CDR3 is TGTGCCAGCAGCTTAGAGGGAGACGAGCAGTACTTC. Its protein product is CASSLEGDEQYF.

The gene calls are TRBV5-5 and TRBJ1-1, with a weak D call TRBD1 (6 bases). The V gene lost 2 bases and the J gene lost 4 bases, with 9 bases spanning the gap. CDR1 SGHKS and CDR2 YYEKEE come from the germline V gene (reference sequence). The CDR3 is made up of 13 amino acids. CDR3 coding DNA: TGTGCCAGCAGCTTCATGGGGGCCACTGAAGCTTTCTTT. This codes for CASSFMGATEAFF.

This chain connects TRBV28 to TRBJ2-3; TRBD1 aligns across 7 bases. The CDR3 sequence is 14 residues long. Germline CDR1 reads MDHEN; CDR2 reads SYDVKM. The V and J ends lost 3 bases and 7 bases, in that order; junction bases with no gene match: 7. The CDR3 reads CASSFPDRRNTQYF. The CDR3 DNA follows: TGTGCCAGCAGTTTTCCGGACAGGAGAAATACGCAGTATTTT.

The chain recombines TRBV9 with TRBJ1-3, with D perhaps matching TRBD1 (6 bases). The CDR3 covers 16 residues. The germline V and J ends were trimmed by 3 bases and 0 bases, with 13 bases remaining between them. The V gene's germline CDR1 is SGDLS and CDR2 YYNGEE. The DNA of the CDR3 is TGTGCCAGCAGCGCGAACAGGGCCTTCTCTGGAAACACCATATATTTT. It encodes CASSANRAFSGNTIYF.

In DNA, the CDR3 is TGTGCCACCAGTGATTCGGGAGGTGACTATGGCTACACCTTC. Protein product: CATSDSGGDYGYTF. The chain combines TRBV24-1 with TRBJ1-2; D gene unclear. The length of the CDR3 is 14 residues. Per the germline V gene, CDR1 is KGHDR and CDR2 is SFDVKD. Trimming took off 2 bases at V and 3 bases at J, with 9 bases between the two ends.

The chain links TRBV3-1 (or the pseudogene TRBV3-2) to TRBJ1-6; D may be TRBD1 (6 bases). The CDR3 sequence is 16 residues long. The ends were cut back, 1 base at V and 7 bases at J, with 14 bases in the middle. Germline CDR1 and CDR2: LGHDT and YNNKEL (reference sequence). This chain's CDR3 is CASSQGGGGPNSPLHF. The DNA for the CDR3 is TGTGCCAGCAGCCAAGGTGGGGGGGGGCCGAATTCACCCCTCCACTTT.

This clone was observed a single time. The rearrangement links TRBV27 to TRBJ2-4; 8 bases line up with TRBD1. V lost 2 bases, J lost 7 bases, and 4 bases stayed unmatched. The V gene's germline CDR1 is MNHEY and CDR2 SMNVEV (reference sequence). This CDR3 contains 14 residues. CDR3 residues: CASSLGGQVNIQYF. CDR3 coding DNA: TGTGCCAGCAGTTTAGGGGGACAGGTTAACATTCAGTACTTC.

The chain recombines TRBV28 with TRBJ1-6; D gene ambiguous. This CDR3 has 14 amino acids. V lost 3 bases and J 6 bases, leaving 9 bases between the germline ends. From germline, CDR1 is MDHEN and CDR2 SYDVKM. CDR3 region: CASSFRGVNSPLHF. In nucleotides, the CDR3 is TGTGCCAGCAGTTTTCGGGGAGTTAATTCACCCCTCCACTTT.